The sequence of this T cell receptor beta chain was determined in a study of blood T cell repertoires in COVID-19. V dropped 0 bases and J dropped 3; count of bases not matched to a gene: 4. The germline V gene has CDR1 SGHNT and CDR2 YENEEA. This CDR3 has 15 amino acids. In the source study's methods: From reference gene primer amplification, estimates of nucleated cell counts were derived. Some clones are missing from TCRdb's copy, which holds only in-frame ones; the method was immunoSEQ multiplex PCR. The V and J calls and the clone size are those of that table, but D and trimming were determined from the DNA. The sample consists of approximately 100,000 clones, approximately 79% of them appearing once.

The sample consisted of peripheral blood. The J gene is TRBJ1-1, the V gene TRBV11-3, with 7 bases that match TRBD1. This sequence was found in a man in his 70s with active or convalescent COVID-19. For the CDR3, the DNA is TGTGCCAGCAGCTTAGATCCAGGGGGGTACACTGAAGCTTTCTTT. Its translation is CASSLDPGGYTEAFF.